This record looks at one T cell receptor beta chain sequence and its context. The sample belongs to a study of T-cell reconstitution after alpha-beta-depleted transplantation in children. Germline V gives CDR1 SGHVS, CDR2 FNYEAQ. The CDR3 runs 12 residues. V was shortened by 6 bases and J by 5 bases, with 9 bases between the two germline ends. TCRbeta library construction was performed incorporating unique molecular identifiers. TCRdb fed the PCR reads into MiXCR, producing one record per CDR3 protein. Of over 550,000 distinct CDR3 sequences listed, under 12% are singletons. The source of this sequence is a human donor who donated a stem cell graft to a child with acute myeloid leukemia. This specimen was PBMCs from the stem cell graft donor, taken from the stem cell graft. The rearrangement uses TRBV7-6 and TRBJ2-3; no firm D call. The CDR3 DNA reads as TGTGCCAGCAGTCCCCCCCAAGATACGCAGTATTTT. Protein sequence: CASSPPQDTQYF.